The rows below give T cell receptor beta chains drawn from one sample of a study of blood T cell repertoires in COVID-19. Repertoires were generated with immunoSEQ multiplex PCR, while TCRdb's copy carries only in-frame clones and drops some. The table has approximately 250,000 clones, roughly 85% seen once. Sequencing used PBMCs or T cells enriched from blood (not recorded which). The receptors come from a woman aged 50 to 60 with acute COVID-19. The CDR3 runs from the conserved cysteine through the conserved F or W. A D gene is named only where the DNA matches it firmly. Only part of the rows carry a size: once, few, many, or a class if the clone is expanded.

DNA	CDR3	D	J	V	size
TGTGCCAGCAGTGACAGGGGTACAACCGGAGATACGCAGTATTTT	CASSDRGTTGDTQYF	NA	TRBJ2-3	TRBV6-4	NA
TGCGCCAGCAGTCAACAGGGGACTAATGAAAAACTGTTTTTT	CASSQQGTNEKLFF	TRBD1	TRBJ1-4	TRBV10-1	once
TGTGCCAGCAGGGACAGCGGCTACGAGCAGTACTTC	CASRDSGYEQYF	NA	TRBJ2-7	TRBV28	NA
TGTGCCAGCAGCTTCTCTAGCAGCGGGGGGGAAGAGACCCAGTACTTC	CASSFSSSGGEETQYF	TRBD2	TRBJ2-5	TRBV7-2	NA
TGTGCCAGCCTCCTCGGGCGGGTGAACACTGAAGCTTTCTTT	CASLLGRVNTEAFF	NA	TRBJ1-1	TRBV2	NA
TGTGCCAGCAGTGAATTGGTAGGGAGTAGCAATTCACCCCTCCACTTT	CASSELVGSSNSPLHF	NA	TRBJ1-6	TRBV25-1	NA
TGTGCCACAGGGGGGGGTTTAGGGAATCAGCCCCAGCATTTT	CATGGGLGNQPQHF	NA	TRBJ1-5	TRBV15	NA
TGTGCCAGCAGCCCCGGACAGGGTAGTTATTCACCCCTCCACTTT	CASSPGQGSYSPLHF	TRBD1	TRBJ1-6	TRBV7-2	NA
TGTGCCAGCAGTGAATGGCTAGCGGGGGGGAACAATGAGCAGTTCTTC	CASSEWLAGGNNEQFF	TRBD2	TRBJ2-1	TRBV2	NA
TGTGCCAGCAGCTCCGGGACAGGGGGATCCTATGGCTACACCTTC	CASSSGTGGSYGYTF	TRBD1	TRBJ1-2	TRBV7-3	few
TGTGCCAGCAGCTTGGGATTAGGGACTGGGGCAGATACGCAGTATTTT	CASSLGLGTGADTQYF	NA	TRBJ2-3	TRBV5-6	NA
TGTGCCAGCTCTGCCGGCGGGGTTTCCTACAATGAGCAGTTCTTC	CASSAGGVSYNEQFF	NA	TRBJ2-1	TRBV11-3	few
TGTGCCAGCAGCCATTGGACAGGATTCGAACTGTTTTTT	CASSHWTGFELFF	TRBD1	TRBJ1-4	TRBV5-6	NA
TGTGCCAGTAGCCTGGGGGGTTACACCGGGGAGCTGTTTTTT	CASSLGGYTGELFF	NA	TRBJ2-2	TRBV19	NA
TGTGCCAGCAGCCAACTCCTCACCGGGGAGCTGTTTTTT	CASSQLLTGELFF	NA	TRBJ2-2	TRBV3-1/TRBV3-2	NA
TGTGCCAGCAGATCGGACAGGGACACTGAAGCTTTCTTT	CASRSDRDTEAFF	TRBD1	TRBJ1-1	TRBV2	NA
TGTGCCAGCAGCAGGGGACAGGGGATAAACTATGGCTACACCTTC	CASSRGQGINYGYTF	TRBD1	TRBJ1-2	TRBV7-9	NA
TGCGCCAGCAGCCAAGGCCGGGGTCCTGAAGCTTTCTTT	CASSQGRGPEAFF	NA	TRBJ1-1	TRBV4-1	few
TGTGCCAGCAGCTTCCACTACGAGCAGTACTTC	CASSFHYEQYF	NA	TRBJ2-7	TRBV5-5	NA
TGTGCCAGCAGTGAATTGGTAGCGGGGGCCGGGGAGCTGTTTTTT	CASSELVAGAGELFF	TRBD2	TRBJ2-2	TRBV2	NA
TGTGCCAGCAGCCCCGGAGACGAAAGTCAGCCCCAGCATTTT	CASSPGDESQPQHF	NA	TRBJ1-5	TRBV9	NA
TGTGCCAGCAGCCCACAGGGAAGCTATGGCTACACCTTC	CASSPQGSYGYTF	NA	TRBJ1-2	TRBV7-2	NA
TGTGCCAGCAGCTCCGACAGGGTCTCCTACGAGCAGTACTTC	CASSSDRVSYEQYF	TRBD1	TRBJ2-7	TRBV28	NA
TGTGCCAGCAGCGTATGGGCAGTTAATCAGCCCCAGCATTTT	CASSVWAVNQPQHF	NA	TRBJ1-5	TRBV9	NA
TGTGCCAGCAGTTACTCGGGGGGTCATGGAAACACCATATATTTT	CASSYSGGHGNTIYF	NA	TRBJ1-3	TRBV6-6	NA
TGCGCCAGCAATGGGGGCAGGGGCAATCAGCCCCAGCATTTT	CASNGGRGNQPQHF	NA	TRBJ1-5	TRBV5-1	few
TGTGCCATCAGTGATCAATCCGCCTCAGGCACTGAAGCTTTCTTT	CAISDQSASGTEAFF	NA	TRBJ1-1	TRBV10-3	once
TGTGCCAGTAGTAACGAGACAGACGGCCCTAACTATGGCTACACCTTC	CASSNETDGPNYGYTF	NA	TRBJ1-2	TRBV19	NA
TGTGCCAGCAGCGTAGGGGTGAGGTCTTCCAGGGAGCTGTTTTTT	CASSVGVRSSRELFF	NA	TRBJ2-2	TRBV9	NA
TGTGCCAGCAGCTATACGAACAGAAATTCACCCCTCCACTTT	CASSYTNRNSPLHF	NA	TRBJ1-6	TRBV7-9	NA
TGTGCCAGCAGCTTGGTGGGGGCACTTAACTATGGCTACACCTTC	CASSLVGALNYGYTF	NA	TRBJ1-2	TRBV5-5	many
TGTGCCAGCAGCAAAGGGGCCTTTGCCGGGGAGCTGTTTTTT	CASSKGAFAGELFF	NA	TRBJ2-2	TRBV21-1	NA
TGCGCCAGCACCCGAGGGGGACAGGCTTTTAGCTCCTACAATGAGCAGTTCTTC	CASTRGGQAFSSYNEQFF	TRBD1	TRBJ2-1	TRBV10-2	NA
TGTGCCAGCAGCGTATCCGGGACAGGGTCTCAGCCCCAGCATTTT	CASSVSGTGSQPQHF	TRBD1	TRBJ1-5	TRBV9	NA
TGCGCCAGCAGCTTGGCAGGGAACGGCAATCAGCCCCAGCATTTT	CASSLAGNGNQPQHF	NA	TRBJ1-5	TRBV5-1	NA
TGTGCCAGAAGCTTGGGGACAGGGGGCATGAGCAATCAGCCCCAGCATTTT	CARSLGTGGMSNQPQHF	NA	TRBJ1-5	TRBV7-5	NA
TGTGCCAGCAGTTTATCCCAGGGGGCGAGCTCACCCCTCCACTTT	CASSLSQGASSPLHF	TRBD1	TRBJ1-6	TRBV27	NA
TGTGCTAGTGGGCACGGAGAGGTAAAACTGTTTTTT	CASGHGEVKLFF	NA	TRBJ1-4	TRBV12-5	NA
TGTGCCAGCAGTGAAGCTCTGACAGCTAACTATGGCTACACCTTC	CASSEALTANYGYTF	NA	TRBJ1-2	TRBV6-1	NA
TGTGCCAGCAGCTACCTAGCGGGCCGCCGCACAGATACGCAGTATTTT	CASSYLAGRRTDTQYF	TRBD2	TRBJ2-3	TRBV7-2	NA
TGTGCCAGCAGACCTACGGGGGAGGGACCGAACACTGAAGCTTTCTTT	CASRPTGEGPNTEAFF	NA	TRBJ1-1	TRBV7-9	NA
TGCGCCAGCAAAAGGGACAGGCTTGGCACCGGGGAGCTGTTTTTT	CASKRDRLGTGELFF	TRBD1	TRBJ2-2	TRBV4-3	NA
TGTGCCAGCAGCCAACGGACAGGGACCTATGGCTACACCTTC	CASSQRTGTYGYTF	TRBD1	TRBJ1-2	TRBV4-2	NA
TGTGCCAGCAGCCAGAGGACAGGGGAAGCGACCCAGTACTTC	CASSQRTGEATQYF	TRBD1	TRBJ2-5	TRBV16	NA
TGTGCCTGGAGTCCTCGAAAGGGACAGGGGGCGAATCAGCCCCAGCATTTT	CAWSPRKGQGANQPQHF	TRBD1	TRBJ1-5	TRBV30	NA
TGCGCCACGAGCGAGGTTACCTACGAGCAGTACTTC	CATSEVTYEQYF	NA	TRBJ2-7	TRBV10-2	few
TGTGCCAGTAGGGGGGGAATCGGTGGCGAAAAACTGTTTTTT	CASRGGIGGEKLFF	NA	TRBJ1-4	TRBV19	once
TGTGCCAGCAGCTTAGGTTCAGGGGTCGGGCTGGGCACAGATACGCAGTATTTT	CASSLGSGVGLGTDTQYF	NA	TRBJ2-3	TRBV11-3	NA
TGTGCCAGCAGCCGAGATCAGCGCAGCTCCTACAATGAGCAGTTCTTC	CASSRDQRSSYNEQFF	NA	TRBJ2-1	TRBV7-8	NA
TGTGCCAGCAGCCTAATGGGGGGGGTCTACGAGCAGTACTTC	CASSLMGGVYEQYF	TRBD2	TRBJ2-7	TRBV11-2	once
TGCAGCGTTGCGGGACAGGGTGGGGCTGGCTACACCTTC	CSVAGQGGAGYTF	TRBD1	TRBJ1-2	TRBV29-1	few
TGTGCCAGCAGGTCCGGGACAACGAAAAACATTCAGTACTTC	CASRSGTTKNIQYF	NA	TRBJ2-4	TRBV7-3	NA
TGTGCCAGCAGCCTTGGACAGGGTCAGTGGCCCCAGCATTTT	CASSLGQGQWPQHF	TRBD1	TRBJ1-5	TRBV5-5	NA
TGTGCCAGCAGCTCGGGCGGGGCCGGGGTGAACACTGAAGCTTTCTTT	CASSSGGAGVNTEAFF	NA	TRBJ1-1	TRBV5-8	NA
TGTGCCAGCAGGCCGGGGGGCTCGGGCCCCCTCCACTTT	CASRPGGSGPLHF	NA	TRBJ1-6	TRBV27	once
TGTGCCATCAGCGGACAGGGGCGGGACTATGGCTACACCTTC	CAISGQGRDYGYTF	TRBD1	TRBJ1-2	TRBV10-3	NA
TGCGCCAGCACGTTGACGGGGAACACTGAAGCTTTCTTT	CASTLTGNTEAFF	NA	TRBJ1-1	TRBV5-1	NA
TGTGCCAGCAGCTTGGCAGGGGGCTACGAGCAGTACTTC	CASSLAGGYEQYF	TRBD1	TRBJ2-7	TRBV7-9	few
TGTGCCAGCAGCTTGGGAGGCCACTATGGCTACACCTTC	CASSLGGHYGYTF	NA	TRBJ1-2	TRBV5-5	NA
TGTGCCAGCAGCTCCGAGGGTGGCCAGCCCCAGCATTTT	CASSSEGGQPQHF	NA	TRBJ1-5	TRBV7-3	NA